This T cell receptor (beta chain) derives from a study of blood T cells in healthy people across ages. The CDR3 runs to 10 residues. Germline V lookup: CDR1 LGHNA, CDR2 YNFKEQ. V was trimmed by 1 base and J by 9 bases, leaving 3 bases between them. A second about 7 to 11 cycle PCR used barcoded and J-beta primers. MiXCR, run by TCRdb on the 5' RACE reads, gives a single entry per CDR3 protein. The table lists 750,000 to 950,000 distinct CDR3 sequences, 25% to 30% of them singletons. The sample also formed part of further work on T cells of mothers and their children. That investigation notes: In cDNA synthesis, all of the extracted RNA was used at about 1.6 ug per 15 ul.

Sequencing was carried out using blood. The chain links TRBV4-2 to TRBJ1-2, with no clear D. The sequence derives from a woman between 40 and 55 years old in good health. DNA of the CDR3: TGTGCCAGCAGCCAAGGCCGCTACACCTTC. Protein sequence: CASSQGRYTF.